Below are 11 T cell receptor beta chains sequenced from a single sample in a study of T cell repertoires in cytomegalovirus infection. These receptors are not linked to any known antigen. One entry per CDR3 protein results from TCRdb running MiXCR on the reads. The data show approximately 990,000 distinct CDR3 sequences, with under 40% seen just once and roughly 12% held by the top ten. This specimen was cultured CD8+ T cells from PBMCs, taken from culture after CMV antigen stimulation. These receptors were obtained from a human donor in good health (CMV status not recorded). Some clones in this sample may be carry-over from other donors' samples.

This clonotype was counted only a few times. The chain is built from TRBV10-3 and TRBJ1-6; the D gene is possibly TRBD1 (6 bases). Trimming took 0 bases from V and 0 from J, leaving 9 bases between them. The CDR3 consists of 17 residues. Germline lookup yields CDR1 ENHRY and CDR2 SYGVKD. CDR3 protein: CAISESGGSSYNSPLHF. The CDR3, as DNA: TGTGCCATCAGTGAGTCGGGGGGCAGCTCCTATAATTCACCCCTCCACTTT.

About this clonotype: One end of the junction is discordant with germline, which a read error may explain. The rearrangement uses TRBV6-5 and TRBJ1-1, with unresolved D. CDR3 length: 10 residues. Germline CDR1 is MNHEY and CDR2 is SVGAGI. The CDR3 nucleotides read TGTGCCAGCAAAGGACTAAGCTTAATCTTT. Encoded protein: CASKGLSLIF.

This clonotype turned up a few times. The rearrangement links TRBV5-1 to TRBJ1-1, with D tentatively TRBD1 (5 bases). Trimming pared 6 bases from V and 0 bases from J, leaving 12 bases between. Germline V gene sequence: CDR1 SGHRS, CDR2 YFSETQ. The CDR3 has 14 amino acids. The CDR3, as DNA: TGCGCCAGCACCTTCGACAGCATGAACACTGAAGCTTTCTTT. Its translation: CASTFDSMNTEAFF.

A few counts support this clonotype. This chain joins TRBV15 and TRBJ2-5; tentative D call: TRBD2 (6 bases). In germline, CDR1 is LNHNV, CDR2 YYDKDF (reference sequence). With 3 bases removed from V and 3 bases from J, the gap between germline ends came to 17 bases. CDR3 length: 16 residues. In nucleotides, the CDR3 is TGTGCCACCAGCAGGGAGGGCCCCTGGGAAGAAGAGACCCAGTACTTC. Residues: CATSREGPWEEETQYF.

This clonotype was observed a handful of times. CDR3 in amino acids: CASIGGFNTEAFF. The CDR3 region has the DNA TGTGCCAGCATAGGAGGGTTCAACACTGAAGCTTTCTTT. This chain uses TRBV6-2 or TRBV6-3 with TRBJ1-1; the D is unclear. Trimming left V 7 bases short and J 2 bases short, with 11 bases between. Germline V gene sequence: CDR1 MNHEY, CDR2 SVGEGT. The CDR3 is 13 amino acids.

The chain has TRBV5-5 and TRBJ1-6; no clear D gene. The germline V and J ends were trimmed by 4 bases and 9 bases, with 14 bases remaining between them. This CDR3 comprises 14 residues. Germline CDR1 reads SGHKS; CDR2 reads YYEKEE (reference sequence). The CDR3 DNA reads TGTGCCAGCAGCCCCACAGTTTATGCTTCACCCCTCCACTTT. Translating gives CASSPTVYASPLHF. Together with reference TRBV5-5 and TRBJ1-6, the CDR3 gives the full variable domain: DAGVTQSPTHLIKTRGQQVTLRCSPISGHKSVSWYQQVLGQGPQFIFQYYEKEERGRGNFPDRFSARQFPNYSSELNVNALLLGDSALYLCASSPTVYASPLHFGNGTRLTVT.

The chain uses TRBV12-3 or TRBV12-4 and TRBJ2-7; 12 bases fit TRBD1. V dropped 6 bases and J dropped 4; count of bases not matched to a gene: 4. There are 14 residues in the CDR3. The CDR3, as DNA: TGTGCCAGCAGGACGGGACAGGGGGCTTACGAGCAGTACTTC. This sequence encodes CASRTGQGAYEQYF.

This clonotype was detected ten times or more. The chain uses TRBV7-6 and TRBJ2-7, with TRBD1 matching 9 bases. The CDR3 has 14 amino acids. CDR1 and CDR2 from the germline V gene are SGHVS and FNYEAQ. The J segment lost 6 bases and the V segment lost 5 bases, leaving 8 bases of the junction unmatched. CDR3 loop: CASSGDRAQGEQYF. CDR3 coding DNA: TGTGCCAGCAGCGGGGACAGGGCCCAGGGCGAGCAGTACTTC. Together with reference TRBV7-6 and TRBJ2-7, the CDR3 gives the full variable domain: GAGVSQSPRYKVTKRGQDVALRCDPISGHVSLYWYRQALGQGPEFLTYFNYEAQQDKSGLPNDRFSAERPEGSISTLTIQRTEQRDSAMYRCASSGDRAQGEQYFGPGTRLTVT.

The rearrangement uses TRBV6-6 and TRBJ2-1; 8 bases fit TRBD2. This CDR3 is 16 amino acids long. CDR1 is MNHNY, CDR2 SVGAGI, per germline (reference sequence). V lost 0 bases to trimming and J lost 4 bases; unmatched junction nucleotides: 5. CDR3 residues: CASSYSEERGYNEQFF. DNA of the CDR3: TGTGCCAGCAGTTACTCTGAGGAGCGGGGGTACAATGAGCAGTTCTTC.

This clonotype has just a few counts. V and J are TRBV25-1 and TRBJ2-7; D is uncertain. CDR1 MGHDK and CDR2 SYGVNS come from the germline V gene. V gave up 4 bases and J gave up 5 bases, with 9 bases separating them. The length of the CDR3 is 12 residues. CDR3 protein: CASSGLRNEQYF. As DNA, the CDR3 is TGTGCCAGCAGTGGACTTAGAAACGAGCAGTACTTC.

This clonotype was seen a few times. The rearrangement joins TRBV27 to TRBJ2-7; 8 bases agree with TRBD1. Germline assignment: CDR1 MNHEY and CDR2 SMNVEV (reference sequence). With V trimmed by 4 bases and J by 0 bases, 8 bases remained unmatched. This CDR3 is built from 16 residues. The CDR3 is CASSYRGDRGSYEQYF. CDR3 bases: TGTGCCAGCAGTTACCGCGGCGACAGGGGCTCCTACGAGCAGTACTTC.